Included here is one TCR beta chain sequence, with context. The protocol was immunoSEQ multiplex PCR, while the TCRdb copy is restricted to in-frame clones and leaves out a portion. Of 99,000 or so clones listed, about 92% were seen once; the top ten hold 0.32%. The data stem from a study of siplizumab effects on memory and regulatory T cells. The sequenced sample was CD4+ T cells sorted from blood. This TCR was recovered from a human donor in good health.

CDR3 nucleotides: TGCGCCAGCAGCCCAGCCAGGGTCAGGGAGGAGCAGTACTTC. Encoded protein: CASSPARVREEQYF. The rearrangement links TRBV5-1 to TRBJ2-7; the D gene could be TRBD1 or TRBD2 (5 bases each). Between the trimmed V and J ends, which lost 4 bases and 7 bases, there was a span of 18 bases. Germline loops: CDR1 SGHRS, CDR2 YFSETQ. The CDR3 runs to 14 residues. Based on the CDR3 plus reference TRBV5-1 and TRBJ2-7, the full variable domain is KAGVTQTPRYLIKTRGQQVTLSCSPISGHRSVSWYQQTPGQGLQFLFEYFSETQRNKGNFPGRFSGRQFSNSRSEMNVSTLELGDSALYLCASSPARVREEQYFGPGTRLTVT.